Sequencing of this T cell receptor (beta chain) was carried out in a study of cytomegalovirus exposure and HLA in healthy donors. Findings and limits, study-wide: Indistinguishability led to the exclusion of some V segments, TRBV6-2 and TRBV6-3 included.

Trimming stripped 5 bases from V and 4 bases from J, with 10 bases between. CDR1 and CDR2 from the germline V gene are SGHAT and FQNNGV. This CDR3 spans 13 amino acids. Primers for the PCR totalled 60 Vbeta and 13 Jbeta. Repertoires were generated with immunoSEQ multiplex PCR, while TCRdb's copy carries only in-frame clones and drops some. The sample lists about 220,000 clones, around 75% occurring once. Concerning this clone itself: The antigen is unknown.

The receptor was derived from a woman aged 25-40 years in good health and CMV-seronegative. Material: PBMCs. The J gene is TRBJ2-3, the V gene TRBV11-2; no definite D call. This CDR3 is CASSPIVADTQYF. In DNA form, the CDR3 reads TGTGCCAGCAGCCCGATAGTAGCAGATACGCAGTATTTT. The whole variable domain, remainder taken from reference TRBV11-2 and TRBJ2-3, is EAGVAQSPRYKIIEKRQSVAFWCNPISGHATLYWYQQILGQGPKLLIQFQNNGVVDDSQLPKDRFSAERLKGVDSTLKIQPAKLEDSAVYLCASSPIVADTQYFGPGTRLTVL.